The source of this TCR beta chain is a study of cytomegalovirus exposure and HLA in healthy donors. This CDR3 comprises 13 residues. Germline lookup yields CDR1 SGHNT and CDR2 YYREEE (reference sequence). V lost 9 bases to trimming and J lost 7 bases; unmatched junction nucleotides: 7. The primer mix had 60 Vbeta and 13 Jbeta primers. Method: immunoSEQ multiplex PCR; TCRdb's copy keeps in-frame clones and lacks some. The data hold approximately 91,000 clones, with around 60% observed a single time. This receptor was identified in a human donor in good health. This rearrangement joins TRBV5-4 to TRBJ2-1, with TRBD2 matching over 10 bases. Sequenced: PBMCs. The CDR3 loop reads CATKPLAGNEQFF. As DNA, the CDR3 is TGTGCCACCAAACCACTAGCGGGGAATGAGCAGTTCTTC.